This T cell receptor (beta chain) was captured in a study of OX40 agonist ivuxolimab in advanced cancers. General notes on the study: The costimulatory receptor OX40 (CD134) was targeted by ivuxolimab, a fully human IgG2 agonistic monoclonal antibody. Intravenous ivuxolimab was administered to patients every 2 weeks at six dose levels: 0.01, 0.1, 0.3, 1.5, 3 and 10 mg/kg. In the dose-escalation cohort, 82.7% of patients were male, and the mean age was roughly 60 years, with a range of about 23 to 85. The point of sequencing TCRbeta in the periphery was to test whether ivuxolimab changed TCR sequence diversity and drove clonal T-cell expansion. Partial responses were achieved by three dose-escalation patients, of whom one had hepatocellular carcinoma and two had cutaneous melanoma. Prior anti-PD-1, anti-PD-L1 or anti-CTLA-4 therapy was permitted, and about 40% of dose-escalation patients had received checkpoint inhibitors. Of the approximately 50 dose-escalation patients, hepatocellular carcinoma was present in roughly 19, melanoma in approximately 15, renal cell carcinoma in 9 and head and neck cancer in 9. The paper covers the monotherapy dose-escalation part of the phase I ivuxolimab trial, which included N = 52 patients. Paper-wide results and their limitations: At doses of 0.1 to 3.0 mg/kg, clonal expansion of both CD4+ and CD8+ T cells in blood was seen between baseline and week 6. In the 0.1-3.0 mg/kg groups, partial responders had among the lowest normalized peripheral clonal expansion, particularly in CD8+ T cells. After ivuxolimab, expanded clones were on average more numerous among CD8+ T cells than among CD4+ T cells. Low levels of normalized T-cell clonal expansion were also seen in some patients who did not respond. The antigen specificity of the clonally expanded peripheral T cells was not determined.

On this clone: The specificity of this receptor is unknown. Base qualities are not recorded, but no much larger clone differs from it by a single base.

For sequencing of the TCRbeta CDR3 region, genomic DNA was extracted from the sorted cells. The immunoSEQ Assay was used for sequencing of TCRbeta CDR3 regions. Here the immuneACCESS table is served through TCRdb, limited to in-frame sequences with V and J called. Missing clones are a known gap in these copies; in checked studies unresolved V genes cover under half, and the rest lacks a known reason. This sample gives 80,000 to 100,000 clones in total; roughly 94% of them show up just once. 0.15% to 0.2% of the sample rests with the top ten. Patients with autoimmune disease history or receiving systemic immunosuppression were excluded from the trial. Peripheral blood for TCR sequencing was collected from all dose cohorts at baseline, on cycle 4 day 1, and on cycle 7 day 1. The samples were drawn from a first-in-human, open-label, multicenter phase I dose-escalation trial of ivuxolimab. Adults with locally advanced or metastatic head and neck squamous cell, hepatocellular, melanoma or renal cell carcinoma were enrolled in the trial. Before TCR sequencing, CD4+ T cells and CD8+ T cells from peripheral blood were sorted into separate populations.

V is cut back by 6 bases and J by 2 bases, with 9 bases in the junction unmatched. From a lookup of the germline V gene (reference sequence), CDR1 and CDR2 are MNHEY and SMNVEV. The CDR3 numbers 16 residues from cysteine through phenylalanine. Just CDR3 DNA is preserved here, 48 bases in frame from base 1. This specimen was CD4+ or CD8+ T cells sorted from blood, taken in a trial of the OX40 agonist ivuxolimab. Recombination linked TRBV27 to TRBJ1-3; 8 nucleotides in the junction match TRBD1. The TCR comes from an adult with an advanced solid tumor such as melanoma, head and neck, liver or kidney cancer. The nucleotides are TGTGCCAGCAGCGATCGGACAGGGATCGCTGGAAACACCATATATTTT. Its coded protein is CASSDRTGIAGNTIYF.